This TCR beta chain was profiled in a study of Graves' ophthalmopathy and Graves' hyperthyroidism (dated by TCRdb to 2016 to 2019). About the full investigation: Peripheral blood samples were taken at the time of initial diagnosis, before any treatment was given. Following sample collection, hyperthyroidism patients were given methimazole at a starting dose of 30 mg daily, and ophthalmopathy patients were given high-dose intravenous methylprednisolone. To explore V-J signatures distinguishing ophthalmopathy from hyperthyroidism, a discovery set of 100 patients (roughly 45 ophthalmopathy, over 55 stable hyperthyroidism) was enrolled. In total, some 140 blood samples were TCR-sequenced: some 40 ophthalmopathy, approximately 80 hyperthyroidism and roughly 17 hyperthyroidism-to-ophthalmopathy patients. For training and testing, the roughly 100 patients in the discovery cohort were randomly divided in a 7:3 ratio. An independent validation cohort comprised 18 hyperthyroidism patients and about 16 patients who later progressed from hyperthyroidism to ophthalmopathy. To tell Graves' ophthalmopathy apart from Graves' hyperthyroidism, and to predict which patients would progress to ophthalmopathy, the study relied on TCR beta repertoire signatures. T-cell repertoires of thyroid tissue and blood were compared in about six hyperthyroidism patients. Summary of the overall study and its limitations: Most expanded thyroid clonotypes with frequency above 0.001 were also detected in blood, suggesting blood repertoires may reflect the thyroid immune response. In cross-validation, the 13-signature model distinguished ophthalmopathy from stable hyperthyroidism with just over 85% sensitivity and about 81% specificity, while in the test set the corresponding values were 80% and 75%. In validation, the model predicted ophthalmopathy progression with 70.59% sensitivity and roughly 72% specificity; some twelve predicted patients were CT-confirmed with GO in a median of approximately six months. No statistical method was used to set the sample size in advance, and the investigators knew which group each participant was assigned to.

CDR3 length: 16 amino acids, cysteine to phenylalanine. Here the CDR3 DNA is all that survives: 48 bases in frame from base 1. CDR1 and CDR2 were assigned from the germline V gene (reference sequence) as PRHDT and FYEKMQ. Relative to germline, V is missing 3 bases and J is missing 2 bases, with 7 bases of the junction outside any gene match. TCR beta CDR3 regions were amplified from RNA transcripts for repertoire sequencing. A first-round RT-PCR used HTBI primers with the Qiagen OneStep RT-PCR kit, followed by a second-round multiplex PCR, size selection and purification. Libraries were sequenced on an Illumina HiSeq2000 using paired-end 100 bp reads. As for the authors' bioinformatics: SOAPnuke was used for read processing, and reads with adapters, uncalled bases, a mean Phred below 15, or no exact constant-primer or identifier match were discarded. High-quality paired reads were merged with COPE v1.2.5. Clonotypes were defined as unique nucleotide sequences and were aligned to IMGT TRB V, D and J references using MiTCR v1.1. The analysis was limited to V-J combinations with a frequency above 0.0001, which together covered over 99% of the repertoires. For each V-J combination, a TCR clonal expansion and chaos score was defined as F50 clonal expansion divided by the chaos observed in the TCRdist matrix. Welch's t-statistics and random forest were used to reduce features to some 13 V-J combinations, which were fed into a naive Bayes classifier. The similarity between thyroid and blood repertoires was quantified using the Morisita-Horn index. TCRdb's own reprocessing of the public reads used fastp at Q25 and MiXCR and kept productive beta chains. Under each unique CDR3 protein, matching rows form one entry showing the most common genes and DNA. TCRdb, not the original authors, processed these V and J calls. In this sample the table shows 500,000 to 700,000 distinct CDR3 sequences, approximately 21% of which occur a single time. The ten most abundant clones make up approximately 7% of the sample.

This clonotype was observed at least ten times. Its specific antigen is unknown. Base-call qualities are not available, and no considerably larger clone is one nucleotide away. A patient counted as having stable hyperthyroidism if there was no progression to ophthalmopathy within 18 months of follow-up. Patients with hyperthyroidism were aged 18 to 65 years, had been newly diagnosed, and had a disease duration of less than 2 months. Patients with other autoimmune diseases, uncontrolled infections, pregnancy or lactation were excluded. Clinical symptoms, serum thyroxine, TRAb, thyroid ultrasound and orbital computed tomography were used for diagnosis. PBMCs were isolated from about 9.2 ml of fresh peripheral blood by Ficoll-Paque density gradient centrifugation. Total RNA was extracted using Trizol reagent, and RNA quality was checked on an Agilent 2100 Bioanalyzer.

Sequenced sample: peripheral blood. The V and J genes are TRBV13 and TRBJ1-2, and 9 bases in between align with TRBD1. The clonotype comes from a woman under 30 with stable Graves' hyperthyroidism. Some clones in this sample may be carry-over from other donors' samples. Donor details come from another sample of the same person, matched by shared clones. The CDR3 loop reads CASSFSGQGMNYGYTF. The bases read TGTGCCAGCAGCTTCTCCGGACAGGGGATGAACTATGGCTACACCTTC.